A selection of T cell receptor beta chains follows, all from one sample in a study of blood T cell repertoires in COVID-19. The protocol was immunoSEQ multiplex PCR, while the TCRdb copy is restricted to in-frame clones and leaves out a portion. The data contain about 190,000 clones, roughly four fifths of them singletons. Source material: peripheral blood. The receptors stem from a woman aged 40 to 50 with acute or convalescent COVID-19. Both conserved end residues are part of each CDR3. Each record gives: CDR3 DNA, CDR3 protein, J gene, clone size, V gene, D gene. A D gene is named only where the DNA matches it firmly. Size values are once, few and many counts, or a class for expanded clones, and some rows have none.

CDR3 DNA: TGCGCCAGCAGCTTTTCCCCCTTTGAGCTCCGAAACTACGAGCAGTACTTC
CDR3 protein: CASSFSPFELRNYEQYF
J gene: TRBJ2-7
clone size: -
V gene: TRBV5-1
D gene: -

CDR3 DNA: TGTGCCAGAGAAGAGTTTATAATCCCTTACAATGAGCAGTTCTTC
CDR3 protein: CAREEFIIPYNEQFF
J gene: TRBJ2-1
clone size: -
V gene: TRBV21-1
D gene: -

CDR3 DNA: TGTGCCAGCAGTCAGGGGACAACTAATGAAAAACTGTTTTTT
CDR3 protein: CASSQGTTNEKLFF
J gene: TRBJ1-4
clone size: -
V gene: TRBV2
D gene: -

CDR3 DNA: TGTGCCACCAGCGGGAGCGGCGAGCAGTACTTC
CDR3 protein: CATSGSGEQYF
J gene: TRBJ2-7
clone size: once
V gene: TRBV15
D gene: -

CDR3 DNA: TGTGCCAGCAGTATGGCGACAGGGTTTAACTATGGCTACACCTTC
CDR3 protein: CASSMATGFNYGYTF
J gene: TRBJ1-2
clone size: -
V gene: TRBV6-6
D gene: TRBD1

CDR3 DNA: TGTGCCAGCAGTACTTATCCCACAGGGAACGAGCAGTACTTC
CDR3 protein: CASSTYPTGNEQYF
J gene: TRBJ2-7
clone size: -
V gene: TRBV28
D gene: -

CDR3 DNA: TGCGCCAGCAGCTTAGACCCGACAGGGACCTATTACAATGAGCAGTTCTTC
CDR3 protein: CASSLDPTGTYYNEQFF
J gene: TRBJ2-1
clone size: -
V gene: TRBV5-1
D gene: TRBD1

CDR3 DNA: TGTGCCAGCAGCACTAGCGGGAGCCGATCCGGGGAGCTGTTTTTT
CDR3 protein: CASSTSGSRSGELFF
J gene: TRBJ2-2
clone size: -
V gene: TRBV5-5
D gene: TRBD2

CDR3 DNA: TGTGCCAGCAGCTTAAACAGGGTCAACTATGGCTACACCTTC
CDR3 protein: CASSLNRVNYGYTF
J gene: TRBJ1-2
clone size: -
V gene: TRBV27
D gene: -

CDR3 DNA: TGTGCCAGCAGCTCATACGAGAATGGCTACACCTTC
CDR3 protein: CASSSYENGYTF
J gene: TRBJ1-2
clone size: -
V gene: TRBV7-9
D gene: -

CDR3 DNA: TGTGCCAGCAAAGACAGGGGGCGAATTGGGGAGCTGTTTTTT
CDR3 protein: CASKDRGRIGELFF
J gene: TRBJ2-2
clone size: few
V gene: TRBV7-6
D gene: TRBD1

CDR3 DNA: TGTGCCAGCAGCGTCGACAGCAACTATGGCTACACCTTC
CDR3 protein: CASSVDSNYGYTF
J gene: TRBJ1-2
clone size: -
V gene: TRBV3-1/TRBV3-2
D gene: -

CDR3 DNA: TGTGCCAGCGGAAGGACTTTCAGCTCCTACAATGAGCAGTTCTTC
CDR3 protein: CASGRTFSSYNEQFF
J gene: TRBJ2-1
clone size: -
V gene: TRBV6-5
D gene: -

CDR3 DNA: TGTGCCAGCAGTTACTATTCGCCCGGGGAGACCCAGTACTTC
CDR3 protein: CASSYYSPGETQYF
J gene: TRBJ2-5
clone size: -
V gene: TRBV6-2/TRBV6-3
D gene: -

CDR3 DNA: TGTGCCAGCAGTTACCCGGCAGGCATGAACACTGAAGCTTTCTTT
CDR3 protein: CASSYPAGMNTEAFF
J gene: TRBJ1-1
clone size: -
V gene: TRBV6-6
D gene: -

CDR3 DNA: TGCGCCAGCAGCCAACTTAGACAGGGTAGGAGCACTGAAGCTTTCTTT
CDR3 protein: CASSQLRQGRSTEAFF
J gene: TRBJ1-1
clone size: -
V gene: TRBV4-1
D gene: TRBD1

CDR3 DNA: TGCGCCAGCAGCGCCAGCGGGAGAGGGAGCGAGCAGTACTTC
CDR3 protein: CASSASGRGSEQYF
J gene: TRBJ2-7
clone size: -
V gene: TRBV10-2
D gene: TRBD2

CDR3 DNA: TGTGCCAGCTCACCACCGGGGGGAGACACCGGGGAGCTGTTTTTT
CDR3 protein: CASSPPGGDTGELFF
J gene: TRBJ2-2
clone size: -
V gene: TRBV18
D gene: -

CDR3 DNA: TGTGCCAGCAGCAGCGGACAGGCCCTCTCTGGAAACACCATATATTTT
CDR3 protein: CASSSGQALSGNTIYF
J gene: TRBJ1-3
clone size: -
V gene: TRBV7-6
D gene: TRBD1

CDR3 DNA: TGTGCCAGTAGTACCTTAGCGGTATTCACAGATACGCAGTATTTT
CDR3 protein: CASSTLAVFTDTQYF
J gene: TRBJ2-3
clone size: -
V gene: TRBV19
D gene: -

CDR3 DNA: TGTGCCAGCAGCGTCGGACAGGGCCTCGCCTACGAGCAGTACTTC
CDR3 protein: CASSVGQGLAYEQYF
J gene: TRBJ2-7
clone size: -
V gene: TRBV9
D gene: TRBD1

CDR3 DNA: TGCGCCAGTCGACAGGGATCAGGAAACACCATATATTTT
CDR3 protein: CASRQGSGNTIYF
J gene: TRBJ1-3
clone size: -
V gene: TRBV5-1
D gene: TRBD1

CDR3 DNA: TGTGCCAGTAGTACCTCGGGAATTAATCAGCCCCAGCATTTT
CDR3 protein: CASSTSGINQPQHF
J gene: TRBJ1-5
clone size: few
V gene: TRBV19
D gene: -

CDR3 DNA: TGTGCCAGCAGCAATCTACGTAGCGGAACCCTCACTAATGAAAAACTGTTTTTT
CDR3 protein: CASSNLRSGTLTNEKLFF
J gene: TRBJ1-4
clone size: -
V gene: TRBV3-1/TRBV3-2
D gene: -

CDR3 DNA: TGTGCCAGCAGTTTATTGCGCGGGGGCCCCTACGAGCAGTACTTC
CDR3 protein: CASSLLRGGPYEQYF
J gene: TRBJ2-7
clone size: -
V gene: TRBV27
D gene: -

CDR3 DNA: TGTGCCAGCAGCCAGAGCCCTGCAGAGACCCAGTACTTC
CDR3 protein: CASSQSPAETQYF
J gene: TRBJ2-5
clone size: once
V gene: TRBV4-2
D gene: -

CDR3 DNA: TGTGCCAGCTCACCACCTTCCAGGGAAGACTACGAGCAGTACTTC
CDR3 protein: CASSPPSREDYEQYF
J gene: TRBJ2-7
clone size: -
V gene: TRBV18
D gene: -

CDR3 DNA: TGTGCCAGCGGAACTAGGGGGGAGCTGTTTTTT
CDR3 protein: CASGTRGELFF
J gene: TRBJ2-2
clone size: -
V gene: TRBV6-1
D gene: -

CDR3 DNA: TGTGCCAGCACCACCCACGGAGGGACTGAAGCTTTCTTT
CDR3 protein: CASTTHGGTEAFF
J gene: TRBJ1-1
clone size: -
V gene: TRBV6-4
D gene: -

CDR3 DNA: TGTGCCAGCAGTTTATTCGGGACAGCCAGGTCCGGGGAGCTGTTTTTT
CDR3 protein: CASSLFGTARSGELFF
J gene: TRBJ2-2
clone size: -
V gene: TRBV28
D gene: TRBD1

CDR3 DNA: TGCGCCAGCAGCTTTACAGGGAACCCTAGGACTGAAGCTTTCTTT
CDR3 protein: CASSFTGNPRTEAFF
J gene: TRBJ1-1
clone size: -
V gene: TRBV5-1
D gene: -

CDR3 DNA: TGCGCCAGCAGTTTGGTCGGCCGGGGGATCACAGATACGCAGTATTTT
CDR3 protein: CASSLVGRGITDTQYF
J gene: TRBJ2-3
clone size: -
V gene: TRBV5-1
D gene: -

CDR3 DNA: TGTGCTATCACCTTCCTAGGCTACAATGAGCAGTTCTTC
CDR3 protein: CAITFLGYNEQFF
J gene: TRBJ2-1
clone size: -
V gene: TRBV2
D gene: -

CDR3 DNA: TGCGCCAGCAGCTTGGCCGGGGGGTCATTTTCCTACGAGCAGTACTTC
CDR3 protein: CASSLAGGSFSYEQYF
J gene: TRBJ2-7
clone size: -
V gene: TRBV5-1
D gene: TRBD2

CDR3 DNA: TGTGCCAGCAGCCTTTCCCGCGGACTAGGCGAAAGTGAGCAGTTCTTC
CDR3 protein: CASSLSRGLGESEQFF
J gene: TRBJ2-1
clone size: -
V gene: TRBV7-9
D gene: TRBD2

CDR3 DNA: TGTGCCAGCAGTTTATGGGCGCAAAGGAACACTGAAGCTTTCTTT
CDR3 protein: CASSLWAQRNTEAFF
J gene: TRBJ1-1
clone size: -
V gene: TRBV27
D gene: -

CDR3 DNA: TGTGCCAGCAGCTTCTTTACAGCCACTCTCTCTGGAAACACCATATATTTT
CDR3 protein: CASSFFTATLSGNTIYF
J gene: TRBJ1-3
clone size: -
V gene: TRBV11-2
D gene: -

CDR3 DNA: TGTGCCAGCAGTAGGGGGCCTGGGGATACGCAGTATTTT
CDR3 protein: CASSRGPGDTQYF
J gene: TRBJ2-3
clone size: -
V gene: TRBV6-4
D gene: TRBD1

CDR3 DNA: TGTGCCAGCAGTCCCCCGGGGTCCTCCTACAATGAGCAGTTCTTC
CDR3 protein: CASSPPGSSYNEQFF
J gene: TRBJ2-1
clone size: -
V gene: TRBV28
D gene: -

CDR3 DNA: TGTGCCAGCACCCGAGGGATGGAAGAGACCCAGTACTTC
CDR3 protein: CASTRGMEETQYF
J gene: TRBJ2-5
clone size: once
V gene: TRBV12-3/TRBV12-4
D gene: -